This TCR beta chain was captured by sequencing in a study of cytomegalovirus exposure and HLA in healthy donors. The data were produced by immunoSEQ multiplex PCR, yet TCRdb's version contains in-frame clones alone and is incomplete. The sample consists of some 75,000 clones, roughly 95% of them appearing once. This clonotype was obtained from a woman between 18 and 29 years old in good health and CMV-seronegative. The source material was PBMCs.

CDR3 region: CASSAGTGGYNEQFF. The CDR3 DNA reads TGTGCCAGCAGCGCTGGGACAGGGGGCTACAATGAGCAGTTCTTC. V is TRBV7-8 and J is TRBJ2-1, with TRBD1 identical over 11 bases. The V gene's germline CDR1 is SGHVS and CDR2 FQNEAQ. This CDR3 is 15 amino acids long. The ends lost 5 bases at V and 3 bases at J; junction bases unmatched: 3. Using reference TRBV7-8 and TRBJ2-1 for the parts outside the CDR3, the full variable domain is GAGVSQSPRYKVAKRGQDVALRCDPISGHVSLFWYQQALGQGPEFLTYFQNEAQLDKSGLPSDRFFAERPEGSVSTLKIQRTQQEDSAVYLCASSAGTGGYNEQFFGPGTRLTVL.